This T cell receptor beta chain derives from a study of shared clonotypes between healthy human individuals. Across the study: CD4 naive and CD4 memory each took three plates per donor, while CD8 naive took two and CD8 memory one. Study results and caveats: Shared clonotypes: about 5% naive CD4, roughly 3.8% naive CD8, roughly 2.4% memory CD4, 0.4% memory CD8.

The protocol was immunoSEQ multiplex PCR, while the TCRdb copy is restricted to in-frame clones and leaves out a portion. This table holds approximately 640,000 clones, about 78% found once. As to this clone: Its antigen is unidentified.

The CDR3 covers 16 residues. CDR1 is MDHEN and CDR2 is SYDVKM in the germline V gene. V was cut by 6 bases and J by 2 bases, with 17 bases left in between. The clonotype comes from a woman in her twenties or thirties in good health. The sequenced material came from memory CD4+ T cells sorted from blood. Subset noted: CD45RA-negative fraction. The V gene is TRBV28, the J gene TRBJ2-1, with D perhaps TRBD1 (5 bases). The CDR3 is CASSSSGHLPYNEQFF. The DNA of the CDR3 is TGTGCCAGCAGCAGTTCTGGACACCTCCCCTACAATGAGCAGTTCTTC.